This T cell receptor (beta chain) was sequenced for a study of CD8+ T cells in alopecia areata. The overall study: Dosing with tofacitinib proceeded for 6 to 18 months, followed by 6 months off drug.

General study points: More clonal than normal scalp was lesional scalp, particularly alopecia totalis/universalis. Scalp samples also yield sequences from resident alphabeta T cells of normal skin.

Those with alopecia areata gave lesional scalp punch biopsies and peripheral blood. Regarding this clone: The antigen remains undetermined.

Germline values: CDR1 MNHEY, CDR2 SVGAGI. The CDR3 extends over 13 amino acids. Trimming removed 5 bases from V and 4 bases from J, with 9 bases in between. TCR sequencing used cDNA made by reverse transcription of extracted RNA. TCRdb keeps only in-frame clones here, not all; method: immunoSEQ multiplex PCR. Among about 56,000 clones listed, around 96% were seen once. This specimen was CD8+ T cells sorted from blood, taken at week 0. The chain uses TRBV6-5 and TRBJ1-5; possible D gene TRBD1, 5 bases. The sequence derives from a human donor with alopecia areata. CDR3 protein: CASSPGTNQPQHF. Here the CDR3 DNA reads TGTGCCAGCAGTCCAGGGACGAATCAGCCCCAGCATTTT.